Below, 23 T cell receptor beta chains from the same sample are listed, as sequenced in a study of regulatory T cells in long-lasting Graves disease. Investigators prepared the TCR beta libraries by applying iRepertoire HTBI primers and Arm-PCR of CDR3 regions. Via MiXCR, TCRdb re-called the multiplex PCR reads, giving one row per CDR3 protein. Among approximately 350,000 distinct CDR3 sequences listed, approximately 12% were seen once. Documented time point: newly diagnosed GD, antithyroid drugs for less than 3 months. From PBMCs, RNA was extracted and then used to make the TCR library. The same specimen was also included in a second study, on T cells in Graves' hyperthyroidism and ophthalmopathy.

Sample: peripheral blood mononuclear cells (PBMCs), taken at new diagnosis, from a patient treated with antithyroid drugs. The source is a woman aged 18-35 years with Graves disease.

This clonotype was seen only a few times. The chain employs TRBV7-2 and TRBJ1-2; TRBD1 matches at 7 bases. The CDR3 covers 17 residues. V was clipped by 6 bases and J by 0 bases; unmatched bases: 13. Germline V CDR1 and CDR2: SGHTA, FQGNSA. CDR3 sequence reads: CASSPSPWTGTNYGYTF. The CDR3 DNA reads TGTGCCAGCAGTCCCTCCCCCTGGACAGGAACTAACTATGGCTACACCTTC.

This clonotype was counted a few times. The V gene is TRBV18, the J gene TRBJ1-5; D remains ambiguous. Trimming shortened V by 5 bases and J by 8 bases, and 13 bases separated the two germline ends. The CDR3 covers 13 residues. Germline V lookup: CDR1 KGHSH, CDR2 LQKENI. CDR3 amino acids: CASSDRGGEPQHF. The CDR3 DNA reads as TGTGCCAGCTCAGACCGGGGAGGAGAGCCCCAGCATTTT.

This clonotype showed up many times. The chain employs TRBV2 and TRBJ2-1, with D perhaps TRBD2 (5 bases). Trimming took 6 bases from V and 8 from J, leaving 14 bases between them. Germline V gene lookup returns CDR1 SNHLY and CDR2 FYNNEI. This CDR3 comprises 13 residues. The CDR3 DNA is TGTGCCAGCAGAAAAACTAGAAGCGATGAGCAGTTCTTC. Its translation: CASRKTRSDEQFF.

This clonotype was detected many times. The chain couples TRBV5-1 to TRBJ1-4, with TRBD1 identical over 8 bases. There are 15 residues in the CDR3. Germline-derived CDR1 and CDR2 are SGHRS and YFSETQ. Losses at the gene ends were 9 bases for V and 0 bases for J; bases not matched to a gene: 7. The CDR3, as DNA: TGCGCCAATCAGGACAGGGATGCAACTAATGAAAAACTGTTTTTT. This translates into CANQDRDATNEKLFF.

This clonotype was counted ten times or more. The gene calls are TRBV19 and TRBJ1-1; D call uncertain. V shed 7 bases and J shed 4 bases, with 16 bases lying between them. This CDR3 has 14 amino acids. Per germline, CDR1 LNHDA and CDR2 SQIVND (reference sequence). The CDR3 nucleotides read TGTGCCAGTATTAGGAAGAGGGAGGGCACTGAAGCTTTCTTT. Translated: CASIRKREGTEAFF. The variable domain in full, with the rest retrieved from reference TRBV19 and TRBJ1-1, is DGGITQSPKYLFRKEGQNVTLSCEQNLNHDAMYWYRQDPGQGLRLIYYSQIVNDFQKGDIAEGYSVSREKKESFPLTVTSAQKNPTAFYLCASIRKREGTEAFFGQGTRLTVV.

This clonotype was observed once. Its ends do not fully match the called genes, so a read error is possible. The chain carries TRBV6-5 and TRBJ1-6, with 8 bases that match TRBD1. The CDR3 runs to 16 residues. CDR1 and CDR2 from the germline V gene are MNHEY and SVGAGI. The CDR3: CASSWTGSSYNSPPHF. DNA for the CDR3: TGTGCCAGCAGTTGGACAGGGAGCTCCTATAATTCACCCCCCCACTTT.

The V and J genes are TRBV6-2 or TRBV6-3 and TRBJ2-1, with 12 positions matching TRBD2. CDR1 and CDR2 (germline): MNHEY, SVGEGT. The CDR3 covers 16 residues. V shed 5 bases, J shed 2 bases, and the junction held 4 bases outside the gene matches. CDR3 region: CASSPGTSGPYNEQFF. The CDR3 region has the DNA TGTGCCAGCAGTCCGGGGACTAGCGGGCCCTACAATGAGCAGTTCTTC.

The sample holds many counts of this clonotype. This chain links TRBV7-6 with TRBJ2-7; TRBD2 might be the D (5 bases). This CDR3 region has 13 residues. The germline V gene has CDR1 SGHVS and CDR2 FNYEAQ. Trimming shortened V by 1 base and J by 6 bases, and 10 bases separated the two germline ends. CDR3 residues: CASSLEISGEQYF. The CDR3 nucleotides are TGTGCCAGCAGCTTAGAAATAAGCGGCGAGCAGTACTTC.

This clonotype was observed many times. The V call is TRBV12-5, the J call TRBJ1-5, with D hard to call. This CDR3 spans 17 amino acids. V lost 3 bases and J 0 bases, leaving 15 bases between the germline ends. Germline V CDR1 and CDR2: LGHNT, FRNRAP. DNA for the CDR3: TGTGCTAGTGGTTTTACGGCGACACCTTATAGCAATCAGCCCCAGCATTTT. It codes for CASGFTATPYSNQPQHF.

Turning to this clonotype: One end of the junction does not line up with germline, which may come from a read error. This rearrangement joins TRBV5-6 to TRBJ2-1; a weak D match, TRBD2 (5 bases). The CDR3 totals 15 residues. The germline gives CDR1 SGHDT, CDR2 YYEEEE. The CDR3 bases are TGTGCCAGCAGCTTGAACGGGGTTTCCCGAAGGGAGCGGTTCTTC. As protein: CASSLNGVSRRERFF.

This clonotype has a handful of counts. The chain carries TRBV19 and TRBJ1-1; 8 bases fit TRBD1. This CDR3 has 14 residues. Germline CDR1 LNHDA, CDR2 SQIVND (reference sequence). V lost 5 bases and J lost 4; bases outside the gene matches: 6. CDR3 DNA sequence: TGTGCCAGTAGTCGCAGGGGGCTGATCACTGAAGCTTTCTTT. Translation gives CASSRRGLITEAFF. The whole variable domain, remainder taken from reference TRBV19 and TRBJ1-1, is DGGITQSPKYLFRKEGQNVTLSCEQNLNHDAMYWYRQDPGQGLRLIYYSQIVNDFQKGDIAEGYSVSREKKESFPLTVTSAQKNPTAFYLCASSRRGLITEAFFGQGTRLTVV.

In its sample, this clonotype was seen many times. The rearrangement joins TRBV7-2 to TRBJ1-5, with D perhaps matching TRBD1 (6 bases). The germline gives CDR1 SGHTA, CDR2 FQGNSA. There are 15 residues in the CDR3. V was clipped by 4 bases and J by 0 bases, with 10 bases between them. The CDR3 is CASSSQQGSNQPQHF. For the CDR3, the DNA is TGTGCCAGCAGCTCCCAACAGGGTAGCAATCAGCCCCAGCATTTT.

This clonotype has more than one count but fewer than ten. This chain connects TRBV4-3 to TRBJ1-1, with D maybe TRBD1 (5 bases). The CDR3 length is 14 residues. From germline, CDR1 is LGHNA and CDR2 YSLEER. Trimming took 0 bases from V and 4 from J, leaving 9 bases between them. The CDR3 is CASSQEGQGTEAFF. Written as DNA, the CDR3 is TGCGCCAGCAGCCAAGAGGGCCAGGGCACTGAAGCTTTCTTT.

This clonotype has at least ten counts. The V and J genes are TRBV7-8 and TRBJ2-1, with a tentative D call TRBD2 (6 bases). V lost 3 bases, J lost 6 bases, and 18 bases lay in between. Looked up from germline, CDR1 is SGHVS and CDR2 is FQNEAQ. This CDR3 has 16 residues. Here the CDR3 reads CASSFGISGGLNEQFF. The CDR3 nucleotides read TGTGCCAGCAGCTTCGGGATAAGTGGGGGACTCAATGAGCAGTTCTTC.

This clonotype appeared a few times. The genes are TRBV4-1 and TRBJ2-1; no firm D call. Germline assignment: CDR1 MGHRA and CDR2 YSYEKL. V was shortened by 4 bases and J by 0 bases, with 16 bases between the two germline ends. This CDR3 comprises 17 residues. CDR3 protein: CASSPLRTQSSYNEQFF. CDR3 nucleotides: TGCGCCAGCAGCCCCCTCCGGACGCAGAGCTCCTACAATGAGCAGTTCTTC.

This clonotype was observed a handful of times. Germline is not matched at one junction end, which may reflect a read error. CDR3 sequence (DNA): TGTGCCGGCAGTTCCCTGGAAGGGGTCGGTGACACTGAAGCTTTCTTT. The encoded protein is CAGSSLEGVGDTEAFF. This chain joins TRBV27 and TRBJ1-1; D is perhaps TRBD1 (5 bases). The CDR3 length is 16 residues. Germline V CDR1 and CDR2: MNHEY, SMNVEV (reference sequence).

The chain recombines TRBV7-9 with TRBJ1-2; the D gene is possibly TRBD1 (5 bases). Per germline, CDR1 SEHNR and CDR2 FQNEAQ (reference sequence). Trimming pared 1 base from V and 0 bases from J, leaving 12 bases between. The CDR3 loop spans 16 amino acids. The CDR3 DNA reads as TGTGCCAGCAGCTTAGATAGCGCAGGGACTAACTATGGCTACACCTTC. It codes for CASSLDSAGTNYGYTF. The variable domain in full, completed from reference TRBV7-9 and TRBJ1-2, reads DTGVSQNPRHKITKRGQNVTFRCDPISEHNRLYWYRQTLGQGPEFLTYFQNEAQLEKSRLLSDRFSAERPKGSFSTLEIQRTEQGDSAMYLCASSLDSAGTNYGYTFGSGTRLTVV.

This clonotype was seen many times. The chain joins TRBV12-3 or TRBV12-4 to TRBJ1-1; D unresolved. Trimming left V 1 base short and J 4 bases short, with 7 bases between. The CDR3 is made up of 13 amino acids. CDR3 nucleotide sequence: TGTGCCAGCAGTTTAGGGCGGGTCACTGAAGCTTTCTTT. Protein product: CASSLGRVTEAFF.

The rearrangement uses TRBV2 and TRBJ2-1; TRBD2 matches at 11 bases. The germline V gene encodes CDR1 SNHLY and CDR2 FYNNEI. CDR3 length equals 17 residues. V was pared by 4 bases and J by 4 bases, with 9 bases of the junction left unmatched. The DNA of the CDR3 is TGTGCCAGCAGTGTTTTTAGCGGGAGGGCCGCGTACAATGAGCAGTTCTTC. Its protein product is CASSVFSGRAAYNEQFF.

V and J are TRBV9 and TRBJ2-1; the match to TRBD2 covers 7 bases. V was pared by 4 bases and J by 9 bases, with 7 bases of the junction left unmatched. The CDR3 length is 13 residues. Germline values: CDR1 SGDLS, CDR2 YYNGEE. As DNA, the CDR3 is TGTGCCAGCAGCCCTTCCCCGGGGGGTGAGCAGTTCTTC. This encodes CASSPSPGGEQFF.

This clonotype was recorded at least ten times. This sequence joins TRBV7-9 and TRBJ2-7, with 12 nucleotides matching TRBD2. This CDR3 has 20 amino acids. Germline trimming cut 3 bases from V and 5 bases from J; bases unmatched to any gene: 20. Germline assignment: CDR1 SEHNR and CDR2 FQNEAQ (reference sequence). The CDR3 nucleotides read TGTGCCAGCAGCTTCAGCCCCCGTGCTAGCGGGAGGGTAATCTTCGACGAGCAGTACTTC. It codes for CASSFSPRASGRVIFDEQYF. Full variable domain (missing parts from reference TRBV7-9 and TRBJ2-7): DTGVSQNPRHKITKRGQNVTFRCDPISEHNRLYWYRQTLGQGPEFLTYFQNEAQLEKSRLLSDRFSAERPKGSFSTLEIQRTEQGDSAMYLCASSFSPRASGRVIFDEQYFGPGTRLTVT.

About this clonotype: A much bigger clone sits one base away, suggesting this may be a read error. The chain couples TRBV28 to TRBJ2-1; D might be TRBD1 (6 bases). The V gene's germline CDR1 is MDHEN and CDR2 SYDVKM. This CDR3 has 17 amino acids. As DNA, the CDR3 is TGTGCCAGCAGTTCATCAGGGGACGGCACGATGGGCAATGATCAGTTCTTC. Residues: CASSSSGDGTMGNDQFF.

This clonotype was counted ten times or more. This sequence joins TRBV7-3 and TRBJ1-6; D is unclear. V gave up 5 bases and J gave up 8 bases, with 10 bases separating them. CDR3 length equals 13 residues. Germline V CDR1 and CDR2: SGHTA, FQGTGA. CDR3 bases: TGTGCCAGCAGCATCTACAGATATTCACCCCTCCACTTT. The encoded protein is CASSIYRYSPLHF.